The 14 T cell receptor beta chains listed next were all sequenced from one sample in a study of blood T cell repertoires in COVID-19. Method: immunoSEQ multiplex PCR; TCRdb's copy keeps in-frame clones and lacks some. Counted here are roughly 43,000 clones, 86% occurring once; the ten biggest clones make up about 7.7%. The sample was peripheral blood. The receptors come from a man aged 60 to 69 with active COVID-19.

This clone was recorded only once. The chain uses TRBV7-6 and TRBJ2-1; the match to TRBD2 covers 12 bases. This CDR3 spans 21 amino acids. V lost 2 bases, J lost 0 bases, and 14 bases stayed unmatched. Germline lookup yields CDR1 SGHVS and CDR2 FNYEAQ. CDR3 sequence: CASSLPKTSGRSPSSYNEQFF. The CDR3 DNA follows: TGTGCCAGCAGCTTACCCAAAACTAGCGGGAGGTCCCCGAGCTCCTACAATGAGCAGTTCTTC.

The V call is TRBV1, the J call TRBJ2-7; the table's D call, TRBD1, was not checked against the DNA. TRBV1 is a listed pseudogene. This CDR3 contains 13 residues. CDR3 DNA sequence: TGCACCAGCTACAAGGGGGATCCCTACGAGCAGTACTTC. Protein product: CTSYKGDPYEQYF.

CDR3 DNA: TGTGCCAGCAGTAGGGACAGTCGGTCGACCCTCCACTTT. It encodes CASSRDSRSTLHF. This chain uses TRBV6-5 with TRBJ1-6; 7 bases line up with TRBD1. Germline V CDR1 and CDR2: MNHEY, SVGAGI. CDR3 size: 13 residues. The ends lost 5 bases at V and 14 bases at J; junction bases unmatched: 9.

The V gene is TRBV7-3, the J gene TRBJ2-3, with TRBD2 matching 11 bases. V gave up 5 bases and J gave up 1 base; unmatched junction bases: 11. The germline V gene encodes CDR1 SGHTA and CDR2 FQGTGA. The length of the CDR3 is 18 residues. The CDR3 is CASSKGTSGGRGTDTQYF. Here the CDR3 DNA reads TGTGCCAGCAGCAAGGGGACTAGCGGAGGGAGGGGCACAGATACGCAGTATTTT. The variable domain in full, completed from reference TRBV7-3 and TRBJ2-3, reads GAGVSQTPSNKVTEKGKYVELRCDPISGHTALYWYRQSLGQGPEFLIYFQGTGAADDSGLPNDRFFAVRPEGSVSTLKIQRTERGDSAVYLCASSKGTSGGRGTDTQYFGPGTRLTVL.

J is TRBJ1-1 and V is TRBV6-5, with unresolved D. The CDR3 runs 14 residues. Looked up from germline, CDR1 is MNHEY and CDR2 is SVGAGI. V lost 7 bases to trimming and J lost 0 bases, with 12 bases between them. The CDR3: CASIKQYMNTEAFF. CDR3 in DNA: TGTGCCAGCATCAAACAGTACATGAACACTGAAGCTTTCTTT.

V is TRBV3-1 (or the pseudogene TRBV3-2) and J is TRBJ2-7, with D perhaps TRBD1 (5 bases). The CDR3 totals 15 residues. Germline assignment: CDR1 LGHDT and CDR2 YNNKEL (reference sequence). V lost 0 bases and J lost 2, with 11 bases in between. DNA for the CDR3: TGTGCCAGCAGCCAAGATGGGGCAGGGACCTACGAGCAGTACTTC. Translation gives CASSQDGAGTYEQYF.

The J gene is TRBJ2-3, the V gene TRBV7-3; 7 bases are shared with TRBD2. J was trimmed by 0 bases and V by 2 bases; bases with no gene match: 2. This CDR3 has 15 amino acids. From germline, CDR1 is SGHTA and CDR2 FQGTGA. The CDR3 coding sequence is TGTGCCAGCAGCTTATTCGGGAGGAGCACAGATACGCAGTATTTT. It yields the protein CASSLFGRSTDTQYF.

The V call is TRBV11-2, the J call TRBJ2-6; D unclear. Germline CDR1 and CDR2: SGHAT and FQNNGV. V lost 1 base and J lost 1, with 5 bases in between. The CDR3 is made up of 15 amino acids. DNA for the CDR3: TGTGCCAGCAGCTTAGTTCGTTCTGGGGCCAACGTCCTGACTTTC. Protein sequence: CASSLVRSGANVLTF. The variable domain in full, completed from reference TRBV11-2 and TRBJ2-6, reads EAGVAQSPRYKIIEKRQSVAFWCNPISGHATLYWYQQILGQGPKLLIQFQNNGVVDDSQLPKDRFSAERLKGVDSTLKIQPAKLEDSAVYLCASSLVRSGANVLTFGAGSRLTVL.

The chain employs TRBV18 and TRBJ2-3; possibly TRBD1 for D (5 bases). CDR3 length: 14 residues. The V gene lost 5 bases and the J gene lost 2 bases, with 11 bases spanning the gap. Germline values: CDR1 KGHSH, CDR2 LQKENI. CDR3 sequence (DNA): TGTGCCAGCTCAGCCCAGGGTTCCACAGATACGCAGTATTTT. Translated, it gives CASSAQGSTDTQYF. Supplemented by reference TRBV18 and TRBJ2-3, the full variable domain reads NAGVMQNPRHLVRRRGQEARLRCSPMKGHSHVYWYRQLPEEGLKFMVYLQKENIIDESGMPKERFSAEFPKEGPSILRIQQVVRGDSAAYFCASSAQGSTDTQYFGPGTRLTVL.

To note about this clone: At one end, the junction sequence differs from germline, possibly due to a read error. The V gene is TRBV6-5, the J gene TRBJ1-5, with TRBD1 as a possible D gene (5 bases). This CDR3 region has 16 residues. Germline V gene sequence: CDR1 MNHEY, CDR2 SVGAGI. The CDR3 loop reads CASSFNFFSGNQSQHF. Written as DNA, the CDR3 is TGTGCCAGCAGTTTTAATTTTTTCTCAGGGAATCAGTCCCAGCATTTT.

The V call is TRBV6-6, the J call TRBJ2-2; TRBD1 matches 7 bases. Trimming cost V 8 bases and J 0 bases; bases outside gene matches: 9. The germline CDR1 and CDR2 sequences are MNHNY and SVGAGI (reference sequence). The CDR3 totals 16 residues. CDR3 DNA: TGTGCCAGCCAAAAGTCGACAGGGACGAACACCGGGGAGCTGTTTTTT. Protein product: CASQKSTGTNTGELFF.

This clone has a handful of counts. This chain connects TRBV6-6 to TRBJ2-3; weak D call: TRBD2 (6 bases). The CDR3 covers 14 residues. Trimming cost V 7 bases and J 0 bases, with 11 bases left between them. Germline CDR1 is MNHNY and CDR2 is SVGAGI (reference sequence). CDR3 in amino acids: CASTLGTSTDTQYF. CDR3 DNA sequence: TGTGCCAGCACCCTAGGGACTAGCACAGATACGCAGTATTTT.

The chain links TRBV20-1 to TRBJ2-1, with 9 bases lining up with TRBD2. The J segment lost 9 bases and the V segment lost 3 bases, leaving 12 bases of the junction unmatched. From germline, CDR1 is DFQATT and CDR2 SNEGSKA (reference sequence). This CDR3 spans 15 amino acids. The CDR3 loop reads CSASDPSGIGGEQFF. CDR3 coding DNA: TGCAGTGCTAGTGATCCTAGCGGGATAGGAGGTGAGCAGTTCTTC.

V and J are TRBV12-5 and TRBJ2-3; tentative D call: TRBD2 (5 bases). V lost 0 bases and J 2 bases, leaving 18 bases between the germline ends. The CDR3 is made up of 18 amino acids. CDR1 and CDR2 (germline): LGHNT, FRNRAP. The CDR3 is CASGLVLRGLLPTDTQYF. The CDR3 nucleotides are TGTGCTAGTGGTTTGGTTCTCCGCGGACTCCTTCCCACAGATACGCAGTATTTT.